Following are 21 T cell receptor beta chains from one sample sequenced in a study of T cells in Graves' hyperthyroidism and ophthalmopathy. TCR beta CDR3 sequences were amplified from RNA transcripts. HTBI primers were employed in a first-round RT-PCR of the TCR CDR3. Using its own MiXCR run on the multiplex PCR reads, TCRdb lists one record per CDR3 protein. Counted here are 200,000 to 250,000 distinct CDR3 sequences, 16% occurring once; the ten biggest clones make up around 28%. Material for sequencing was blood. Receptors originate from a woman between 18 and 29 years old with Graves' ophthalmopathy.

V gene TRBV12-3 or TRBV12-4 combines with J gene TRBJ1-2, with D tentatively TRBD1 (5 bases). CDR3 length equals 13 residues. V was cut by 2 bases and J by 7 bases, with 11 bases left in between. CDR3 coding DNA: TGTGCCAGCAGTTTAACCAGGGTGGGTGGCTACACCTTC. Protein sequence: CASSLTRVGGYTF.

There are many counts of this clonotype. The gene calls are TRBV7-9 and TRBJ1-1; D gene ambiguous. This CDR3 spans 13 amino acids. The V and J ends lost 3 bases and 5 bases respectively, with 10 bases between them. Germline CDR1 reads SEHNR; CDR2 reads FQNEAQ (reference sequence). DNA of the CDR3: TGTGCCAGCAGCTTCTCACCGGAAACTGAAGCTTTCTTT. This encodes CASSFSPETEAFF.

Ten or more counts support this clonotype. The CDR3 region is CASSQEKLRPFF. CDR3 DNA: TGTGCCAGCAGCCAAGAGAAACTACGTCCGTTCTTC. The V gene is TRBV3-1, the J gene TRBJ2-1; D uncertain. Per the germline V gene, CDR1 is LGHDT and CDR2 is YNNKEL (reference sequence). This CDR3 has 12 residues. The germline V and J ends were trimmed by 0 bases and 15 bases, with 12 bases remaining between them.

At least ten counts were recorded for this clonotype. Written as DNA, the CDR3 is TGTGCCAGCAGCTTAGTATGGATATCTGGGGCCAACGTCCTGACTTTC. This sequence encodes CASSLVWISGANVLTF. This rearrangement joins TRBV7-2 to TRBJ2-6; D gene ambiguous. CDR3 length: 16 residues. Germline values: CDR1 SGHTA, CDR2 FQGNSA. The V and J ends lost 1 base and 1 base respectively, with 8 bases between them.

This clonotype was observed many times. The chain employs TRBV28 and TRBJ2-5; D not resolved. Germline CDR1 is MDHEN and CDR2 is SYDVKM. There are 15 residues in the CDR3. Trimming stripped 8 bases from V and 2 bases from J, with 18 bases between. The CDR3 nucleotides read TGTGCCAGCCGATCTGATGGGGTACGGCAAGAGACCCAGTACTTC. Translating gives CASRSDGVRQETQYF.

This clonotype was seen at least ten times. This rearrangement joins TRBV14 to TRBJ1-4; D gene unclear. Germline CDR1 reads SGHDN; CDR2 reads FVKESK. Trimming stripped 3 bases from V and 8 bases from J, with 10 bases between. The CDR3 sequence is 13 residues long. Here the CDR3 reads CASSHLTDEKLFF. For the CDR3, the DNA is TGTGCCAGCAGCCACCTAACGGACGAAAAACTGTTTTTT.

A few counts support this clonotype. This rearrangement joins TRBV27 to TRBJ2-7, with D possibly matching TRBD2 (6 bases). V lost 2 bases and J lost 3, with 17 bases in between. Germline values: CDR1 MNHEY, CDR2 SMNVEV (reference sequence). This CDR3 has 16 residues. CDR3 region: CASSLGSKGRGYEQYF. The CDR3 DNA reads TGTGCCAGCAGTTTAGGTAGTAAGGGGCGGGGCTACGAGCAGTACTTC.

This clonotype came up many times. V and J are TRBV20-1 and TRBJ1-2; D ambiguous. V gave up 5 bases and J gave up 0 bases, with 7 bases separating them. Germline V gene lookup returns CDR1 DFQATT and CDR2 SNEGSKA (reference sequence). This CDR3 spans 12 amino acids. This CDR3 is CSALGSNYGYTF. The CDR3 region has the DNA TGCAGTGCTCTGGGGTCTAACTATGGCTACACCTTC.

This clonotype was observed many times. The chain links TRBV30 to TRBJ2-5; D call uncertain. CDR1 and CDR2 (germline): GTSNPN, SVGIG (reference sequence). Between the trimmed V and J ends, which lost 0 bases and 3 bases, there was a span of 5 bases. This CDR3 comprises 12 residues. The DNA for the CDR3 is TGTGCCTGGAGTGTACTCGAAGAGACCCAGTACTTC. Translated: CAWSVLEETQYF.

Many counts were recorded for this clonotype. The V and J genes are TRBV28 and TRBJ1-1, with TRBD1 identical over 7 bases. The germline gives CDR1 MDHEN, CDR2 SYDVKM. V dropped 4 bases and J dropped 0; count of bases not matched to a gene: 2. The CDR3 covers 14 residues. The CDR3 protein is CASSYTGVNTEAFF. The CDR3 nucleotides read TGTGCCAGCAGTTATACAGGGGTGAACACTGAAGCTTTCTTT. The full variable domain, in which reference TRBV28 and TRBJ1-1 provide the parts outside the CDR3, is DVKVTQSSRYLVKRTGEKVFLECVQDMDHENMFWYRQDPGLGLRLIYFSYDVKMKEKGDIPEGYSVSREKKERFSLILESASTNQTSMYLCASSYTGVNTEAFFGQGTRLTVV.

There are many counts of this clonotype. V usage is TRBV5-1 and J usage is TRBJ1-2; 10 bases match TRBD1. Unmatched junction bases numbered 8, after V lost 4 bases and J lost 8 bases. The CDR3 extends over 14 amino acids. Per the germline V gene, CDR1 is SGHRS and CDR2 is YFSETQ. CDR3 DNA sequence: TGCGCCAGCAGCGTCCGACAGGGGGCGCAAGGCTACACCTTC. It is translated as CASSVRQGAQGYTF. Based on the CDR3 plus reference TRBV5-1 and TRBJ1-2, the full variable domain is KAGVTQTPRYLIKTRGQQVTLSCSPISGHRSVSWYQQTPGQGLQFLFEYFSETQRNKGNFPGRFSGRQFSNSRSEMNVSTLELGDSALYLCASSVRQGAQGYTFGSGTRLTVV.

The CDR3 spells CASSSPGGLAGVAEQYF. The DNA of the CDR3 is TGTGCCAGCAGCTCCCCGGGCGGACTAGCGGGAGTCGCCGAGCAGTACTTC. This rearrangement joins TRBV7-9 to TRBJ2-7; TRBD2 aligns across 13 bases. CDR3 size: 17 residues. V was clipped by 4 bases and J by 6 bases; unmatched bases: 12. Germline CDR1 SEHNR, CDR2 FQNEAQ (reference sequence). Full variable domain (rest looked up from reference TRBV7-9 and TRBJ2-7): DTGVSQNPRHKITKRGQNVTFRCDPISEHNRLYWYRQTLGQGPEFLTYFQNEAQLEKSRLLSDRFSAERPKGSFSTLEIQRTEQGDSAMYLCASSSPGGLAGVAEQYFGPGTRLTVT.

This clonotype has a handful of counts. The chain carries TRBV9 and TRBJ1-3; the match to TRBD1 covers 9 bases. The trim removed 6 bases at V and 2 bases at J, leaving 6 bases unmatched. The germline V gene has CDR1 SGDLS and CDR2 YYNGEE. The CDR3 is 15 residues long. CDR3 DNA: TGTGCCAGCACAGCCGGGACAGGGACTGGAAACACCATATATTTT. This encodes CASTAGTGTGNTIYF.

This clonotype was detected ten times or more. This chain joins TRBV3-1 and TRBJ1-3; 9 nucleotides line up with TRBD1. The germline CDR1 and CDR2 sequences are LGHDT and YNNKEL (reference sequence). V gave up 4 bases and J gave up 4 bases; unmatched junction bases: 5. The CDR3 is made up of 15 amino acids. CDR3 region: CASSPGTGLGNTIYF. CDR3 in DNA: TGTGCCAGCAGCCCCGGGACAGGGTTAGGAAACACCATATATTTT.

This clonotype was detected ten times or more. This sequence joins TRBV27 and TRBJ2-4; 8 positions agree with TRBD1. Looked up from germline, CDR1 is MNHEY and CDR2 is SMNVEV (reference sequence). Trimming cost V 6 bases and J 7 bases; bases outside gene matches: 11. The CDR3 extends over 15 amino acids. The CDR3 sequence is CASRPRTGTGNIQYF. The CDR3 DNA sequence: TGTGCCAGCAGACCACGGACAGGGACTGGGAACATTCAGTACTTC.

Note on this clonotype: With a much larger clone just one base away, this may be a read error. The CDR3 DNA reads TGCAGTGCTAGAGCCCGAGGGACAGGGGACGGCACCATATATTTT. This encodes CSARARGTGDGTIYF. The V gene is TRBV20-1, the J gene TRBJ1-3; 10 bases are shared with TRBD1. The V and J ends lost 1 base and 9 bases, in that order; junction bases with no gene match: 9. CDR1 and CDR2 from the germline V gene are DFQATT and SNEGSKA (reference sequence). The CDR3 spans 15 residues.

The chain links TRBV3-1 to TRBJ1-2, with D unclear. There are 16 residues in the CDR3. Germline lookup yields CDR1 LGHDT and CDR2 YNNKEL (reference sequence). V was cut by 0 bases and J by 4 bases, with 15 bases left in between. The CDR3 nucleotides read TGTGCCAGCAGCCAAGAACCCGTGGCGGAGCCCTATGGCTACACCTTC. The encoded protein is CASSQEPVAEPYGYTF.

The rearrangement links TRBV7-9 to TRBJ2-3; possible D gene TRBD2, 5 bases. Germline V gives CDR1 SEHNR, CDR2 FQNEAQ (reference sequence). The CDR3 spans 16 residues. The V end lost 1 base, the J end lost 5 bases, and 16 bases lay between the germline ends. As DNA, the CDR3 is TGTGCCAGCAGCTTAGTTTCGGGATGGGCCGGAGATACGCAGTATTTT. This encodes CASSLVSGWAGDTQYF.

Ten or more counts support this clonotype. J is TRBJ2-7 and V is TRBV5-1, with 10 bases lining up with TRBD1. V was clipped by 2 bases and J by 4 bases; unmatched bases: 9. This CDR3 is built from 16 residues. CDR1 is SGHRS and CDR2 is YFSETQ in the germline V gene. CDR3 in DNA: TGCGCCAGCAGCTTCCCCGGGACAGGGGAATTGTACGAGCAGTACTTC. Translation gives CASSFPGTGELYEQYF.

This clonotype has at least ten counts. V usage is TRBV20-1 and J usage is TRBJ1-1; no firm D call. The CDR3 covers 15 residues. In germline, CDR1 is DFQATT, CDR2 SNEGSKA (reference sequence). Deletions cut 6 bases from V and 0 bases from J, with 17 bases between. CDR3 in DNA: TGCAGTGCGCATCACGGGCAGCAACTGAACACTGAAGCTTTCTTT. Protein sequence: CSAHHGQQLNTEAFF.

In its sample, this clonotype was seen many times. The chain has TRBV2 and TRBJ1-1; D call uncertain. V lost 9 bases, J lost 0 bases, and 5 bases lay in between. Germline lookup yields CDR1 SNHLY and CDR2 FYNNEI. The CDR3 sequence is 11 residues long. CDR3 DNA: TGTGCCAGTTCTATGAACACTGAAGCTTTCTTT. Protein: CASSMNTEAFF.